One sample yielded the 6 T cell receptor beta chains listed below, sequenced in a study of glioma-infiltrating T cells. The iRepertoire nested amplicon-rescue multiplex PCR amplified TCR alpha and beta CDR3s from RNA. Via MiXCR, TCRdb re-called the multiplex PCR reads, giving one row per CDR3 protein. The sample lists some 150,000 distinct CDR3 sequences; 30% to 40% were seen once. The sequenced material came from glioma tissue, nonneoplastic brain tissue, or PBMCs (not recorded which). These receptors all come from a human donor with low-grade glioma or glioblastoma, undergoing nonglioma brain surgery, or in good health (not recorded which).

The chain joins TRBV7-9 to TRBJ1-1; possibly TRBD1 for D (6 bases). Germline V gene sequence: CDR1 SEHNR, CDR2 FQNEAQ (reference sequence). The CDR3 runs 14 residues. V shed 2 bases and J shed 2 bases, with 9 bases lying between them. The CDR3: CASSLSGTNTEAFF. The CDR3 nucleotides are TGTGCCAGCAGCTTATCCGGGACAAACACTGAAGCTTTCTTT.

J is TRBJ1-1 and V is TRBV20-1; D gene ambiguous. The CDR3 consists of 10 residues. Germline values: CDR1 DFQATT, CDR2 SNEGSKA (reference sequence). The germline V and J ends were trimmed by 7 bases and 6 bases, with 9 bases remaining between them. CDR3 bases: TGCAGTGTGGAGGGCGCTGAAGCTTTCTTT. Translation gives CSVEGAEAFF.

The genes are TRBV14 and TRBJ2-7; 8 nucleotides match TRBD1. This CDR3 spans 16 amino acids. The V gene end was trimmed by 6 bases and the J gene end by 4 bases; junction bases not matched to a gene: 14. Germline V gene sequence: CDR1 SGHDN, CDR2 FVKESK. This CDR3 reads CASSHHIGQGSYEQYF. The CDR3 nucleotides read TGTGCCAGCAGTCATCATATCGGACAGGGCTCGTACGAGCAGTACTTC. Supplemented by reference TRBV14 and TRBJ2-7, the full variable domain reads EAGVTQFPSHSVIEKGQTVTLRCDPISGHDNLYWYRRVMGKEIKFLLHFVKESKQDESGMPNNRFLAERTGGTYSTLKVQPAELEDSGVYFCASSHHIGQGSYEQYFGPGTRLTVT.

V usage is TRBV6-6 and J usage is TRBJ1-5, with 7 bases aligning to TRBD1. Germline CDR1 reads MNHNY; CDR2 reads SVGAGI (reference sequence). The CDR3 sequence is 19 residues long. Germline trimming cut 0 bases from V and 0 bases from J; bases unmatched to any gene: 11. CDR3 sequence reads: CASSYSSTGVGFSNQPQHF. The CDR3 DNA follows: TGTGCCAGCAGTTACTCTTCAACAGGGGTCGGTTTTAGCAATCAGCCCCAGCATTTT.

The chain links TRBV15 to TRBJ1-1; possibly TRBD1 for D (5 bases). The ends were cut back, 4 bases at V and 1 base at J, with 7 bases in the middle. Germline values: CDR1 LNHNV, CDR2 YYDKDF (reference sequence). The CDR3 runs to 13 residues. The CDR3 DNA sequence: TGTGCCACCAGCACCGGACAGAACACTGAAGCTTTCTTT. It yields the protein CATSTGQNTEAFF.

This clonotype qualifies as medium-sized. The chain has TRBV7-8 and TRBJ2-6; D unclear. The CDR3 consists of 15 residues. Germline V gives CDR1 SGHVS, CDR2 FQNEAQ. V dropped 7 bases and J dropped 0 bases, with 10 bases sitting between them. CDR3 sequence (DNA): TGTGCCAGCACCGAGGCTAGCTCTGGGGCCAACGTCCTGACTTTC. It encodes CASTEASSGANVLTF.